This T cell receptor beta chain was recorded in a study of breast tumors, draining lymph nodes, adjacent tissues. The lymph nodes were axillary draining lymph nodes from breast cancer patients. Each CDR3 protein is one row after TCRdb ran MiXCR on the multiplex PCR reads. Seen here are about 200,000 distinct CDR3 sequences, around 29% observed once, and the top ten hold 4.3%. The CDR3 loop spans 17 amino acids. The germline V and J ends were trimmed by 0 bases and 4 bases, with 16 bases remaining between them. Germline V gene lookup returns CDR1 LGHNT and CDR2 FRNRAP. This rearrangement joins TRBV12-5 to TRBJ2-1, with a weak D call TRBD2 (5 bases). Input material: axillary lymph node tissue. The TCR comes from a female donor with breast cancer. Some clones in this sample may be carry-over from other donors' samples. The CDR3 sequence is CASGLVRWRSGYNEQFF. The CDR3 DNA reads as TGTGCTAGTGGTTTGGTACGCTGGAGGTCGGGATACAATGAGCAGTTCTTC.